The 24 T cell receptor beta chains below come from one sample, sequenced in a study of T cell repertoires in cytomegalovirus infection. The antigens these receptors bind are not known. TCRdb reprocessed the reads with MiXCR, giving one entry per CDR3 protein. The table lists hundreds of thousands of distinct CDR3 sequences, approximately 32% of them singletons. Sequencing was performed on cultured CD8+ T cells from PBMCs, taken from culture after CMV antigen stimulation. These receptors were taken from a human donor in good health (CMV status not recorded). Some clones in this sample may be carry-over from other donors' samples.

This clonotype turned up a few times. The genes are TRBV6-1 and TRBJ2-5; 7 positions match TRBD2. The CDR3 is 14 amino acids. Losses at the gene ends were 3 bases for V and 5 bases for J; bases not matched to a gene: 6. Germline V gives CDR1 MNHNS, CDR2 SASEGT. The CDR3 region has the DNA TGTGCCAGCAGTGACGGGGGGTGGGGTGAGACCCAGTACTTC. It is translated as CASSDGGWGETQYF.

This clonotype was counted a few times. The genes are TRBV4-1 and TRBJ1-1; the D gene is possibly TRBD1 (6 bases). Trimming took 5 bases from V and 0 from J, leaving 10 bases between them. This CDR3 has 14 amino acids. Germline V CDR1 and CDR2: MGHRA, YSYEKL. The CDR3 sequence: CASSYRQVNTEAFF. The DNA of the CDR3 is TGCGCCAGCAGCTATCGACAGGTGAACACTGAAGCTTTCTTT.

The chain joins TRBV9 to TRBJ1-1; D unresolved. With 4 bases removed from V and 4 bases from J, the gap between germline ends came to 11 bases. In germline, CDR1 is SGDLS, CDR2 YYNGEE. The CDR3 totals 13 residues. CDR3 sequence: CASSPWRVTEAFF. CDR3 in DNA: TGTGCCAGCAGCCCCTGGAGGGTCACTGAAGCTTTCTTT.

As DNA, the CDR3 is TGTGCCAGCAGCCGAAGTCCGGGACCAAGACCGAACACTGAAGCTTTCTTT. Translation: CASSRSPGPRPNTEAFF. The V call is TRBV7-9, the J call TRBJ1-1, with D possibly matching TRBD1 (5 bases). The CDR3 has 17 residues. V lost 5 bases and J 1 base, leaving 20 bases between the germline ends. Germline V gene sequence: CDR1 SEHNR, CDR2 FQNEAQ (reference sequence).

This clonotype was seen a handful of times. The junction and the germline gene differ at one end; a read error may be behind it. The rearrangement links TRBV7-7 to TRBJ2-1; D is uncertain. Germline assignment: CDR1 SSHAT and CDR2 FNYEAQ (reference sequence). This CDR3 has 14 amino acids. CDR3 nucleotide sequence: TGTGCTAGCAGCCCCCAGGTTAGACACAATGAGCAGTTCTTC. It codes for CASSPQVRHNEQFF.

This chain connects TRBV28 to TRBJ2-5; D is perhaps TRBD1 (5 bases). Germline CDR1 is MDHEN and CDR2 is SYDVKM. There are 15 residues in the CDR3. The ends were cut back, 7 bases at V and 2 bases at J, with 17 bases in the middle. In nucleotides, the CDR3 is TGTGCCAGCAAGACTTTACCAGGGCAGCAAGAGACCCAGTACTTC. Its protein is CASKTLPGQQETQYF.

As DNA, the CDR3 is TGTGCCAGCAGCCAAGCGGGAAGCGGGTACAATGAGCAGTTCTTC. Encoded protein: CASSQAGSGYNEQFF. The chain carries TRBV3-1 and TRBJ2-1; the D gene is possibly TRBD2 (6 bases). Trimming shortened V by 1 base and J by 4 bases, and 11 bases separated the two germline ends. Germline V gene sequence: CDR1 LGHDT, CDR2 YNNKEL (reference sequence). The CDR3 runs 15 residues.

V usage is TRBV12-3 or TRBV12-4 and J usage is TRBJ1-2, with 8 bases identical to TRBD1. Germline trimming cut 5 bases from V and 7 bases from J; bases unmatched to any gene: 24. The CDR3 is 19 residues long. The CDR3 nucleotides read TGTGCCAGCAGTGCTGACTGGACACAGGGGGGGGTAGCCCGTTTTGGCTACACCTTC. It translates to CASSADWTQGGVARFGYTF.

In this sample, this clonotype turned up a few times. The J gene is TRBJ1-2, the V gene TRBV4-3; no reliable D call. The CDR3 has 15 amino acids. Trimming removed 0 bases at V and 8 bases at J, with 16 bases between. Germline V gene lookup returns CDR1 LGHNA and CDR2 YSLEER. In DNA form, the CDR3 reads TGCGCCAGCAGCCAAGATGTAACTGCCTGGAGGGGCTACACCTTC. As protein: CASSQDVTAWRGYTF.

This clonotype appeared a few times. The chain couples TRBV9 to TRBJ2-1; a weak D match, TRBD2 (5 bases). Trimming stripped 0 bases from V and 9 bases from J, with 13 bases between. CDR1 and CDR2 from the germline V gene are SGDLS and YYNGEE. The CDR3 consists of 14 residues. CDR3: CASSVGGSRVEQFF. Written as DNA, the CDR3 is TGTGCCAGCAGCGTAGGAGGGAGTCGGGTTGAGCAGTTCTTC.

This clonotype has more than one count but fewer than ten. This chain links TRBV2 with TRBJ1-6; the D gene is possibly TRBD1 (6 bases). The CDR3 length is 15 residues. V was pared by 3 bases and J by 8 bases, with 14 bases between. Germline CDR1 reads SNHLY; CDR2 reads FYNNEI. The CDR3, as DNA: TGTGCCAGCAGTGAGGGGGGCGACTTTGATTCACCCCTCCACTTT. Protein: CASSEGGDFDSPLHF.

The chain joins TRBV4-2 to TRBJ1-3, with TRBD1 identical over 7 bases. In germline, CDR1 is LGHNA, CDR2 YNFKEQ. V trimming: 2 bases; J trimming: 7 bases; junction bases outside the gene matches: 5. CDR3 length: 14 amino acids. The DNA for the CDR3 is TGTGCCAGCAGCCAAAGGACAGGCCCCAACACCATATATTTT. Amino acid sequence: CASSQRTGPNTIYF.

This clonotype appeared many times. The gene calls are TRBV12-3 or TRBV12-4 and TRBJ2-2; maybe TRBD1 (5 bases). The V gene lost 3 bases and the J gene lost 4 bases, with 9 bases spanning the gap. The CDR3 is 14 residues long. The CDR3 here is CASSFTGITGELFF. For the CDR3, the DNA is TGTGCCAGCAGTTTCACAGGCATCACCGGGGAGCTGTTTTTT.

This clonotype was observed many times. This chain joins TRBV7-2 and TRBJ2-3, with TRBD2 matching 7 bases. CDR1 SGHTA and CDR2 FQGNSA come from the germline V gene. This CDR3 spans 18 amino acids. Losses at the gene ends were 1 base for V and 0 bases for J; bases not matched to a gene: 10. The CDR3 protein is CASSLVGGTNPSTDTQYF. The CDR3 bases are TGTGCCAGCAGCTTAGTCGGGGGGACGAACCCTAGCACAGATACGCAGTATTTT.

This chain uses TRBV6-2 or TRBV6-3 with TRBJ1-1, with 7 positions matching TRBD1. V gave up 5 bases and J gave up 3 bases; unmatched junction bases: 15. The CDR3 has 17 amino acids. Germline CDR1 reads MNHEY; CDR2 reads SVGEGT. CDR3 loop: CASSQGVDQGEDTEAFF. In DNA, the CDR3 is TGTGCCAGCAGTCAGGGAGTCGACCAGGGGGAAGACACTGAAGCTTTCTTT.

The J gene is TRBJ2-1, the V gene TRBV20-1; D assignment may be TRBD1 or TRBD2 (5 bases each). This CDR3 contains 12 residues. From germline, CDR1 is DFQATT and CDR2 SNEGSKA (reference sequence). Trimming shortened V by 5 bases and J by 9 bases, and 14 bases separated the two germline ends. Written as DNA, the CDR3 is TGCAGTGCTTCGACAGAAGAGGGTGAGCAGTTCTTC. Translation: CSASTEEGEQFF.

A remark on this clonotype: Given the absence of the conserved phenylalanine or tryptophan at the CDR3 end, a read error is likely. The chain combines TRBV12-5 with TRBJ2-3, with 8 nucleotides matching TRBD1. Germline V gene data show CDR1 as LGHNT and CDR2 as FRNRAP. This CDR3 contains 13 residues. V gave up 6 bases and J gave up 6 bases; unmatched junction bases: 5. CDR3 protein: CASGRWTGDTQYS. CDR3 DNA: TGTGCTAGTGGCCGATGGACAGGGGATACGCAGTATTCT.

This rearrangement joins TRBV5-1 to TRBJ2-3; D is tentatively TRBD1 or TRBD2 (5 bases each). The CDR3 loop spans 14 amino acids. In germline, CDR1 is SGHRS, CDR2 YFSETQ. V lost 4 bases to trimming and J lost 2 bases, with 11 bases between them. CDR3 in DNA: TGCGCCAGCAGCCCGGTCGGGGCCACAGATACGCAGTATTTT. The encoded protein is CASSPVGATDTQYF.

In DNA, the CDR3 is TGCAGTGCTAGAAGGGCTAGCGGGGGAACTACCGGGGAGCTGTTTTTT. Translation: CSARRASGGTTGELFF. This sequence joins TRBV20-1 and TRBJ2-2; 10 bases map to TRBD2. There are 16 residues in the CDR3. Losses at the gene ends were 2 bases for V and 5 bases for J; bases not matched to a gene: 8. Germline V gives CDR1 DFQATT, CDR2 SNEGSKA (reference sequence).

In its sample, this clonotype was seen a few times. The chain has TRBV5-8 and TRBJ2-7; TRBD1 agrees at 8 bases. V lost 4 bases and J lost 1; bases outside the gene matches: 7. Germline V gene sequence: CDR1 SGHTS, CDR2 YDEGEE. CDR3 length equals 15 residues. The CDR3 DNA is TGTGCCAGCAGCGCCGGGACAGGATATTCCTACGAGCAGTACGTC. Translation: CASSAGTGYSYEQYV.

The sample holds a few counts of this clonotype. The V gene is TRBV5-1, the J gene TRBJ2-1, with D maybe TRBD1 (5 bases). The CDR3 has 15 amino acids. V lost 4 bases and J 0 bases, leaving 11 bases between the germline ends. CDR1 is SGHRS and CDR2 is YFSETQ in the germline V gene. CDR3 amino acids: CASSATEYSYNEQFF. The CDR3 DNA is TGCGCCAGCAGCGCGACAGAATACTCCTACAATGAGCAGTTCTTC.

This chain joins TRBV7-3 and TRBJ2-1, with 10 bases aligning to TRBD2. This CDR3 has 17 amino acids. The V and J ends lost 5 bases and 0 bases, in that order; junction bases with no gene match: 7. From germline, CDR1 is SGHTA and CDR2 FQGTGA. CDR3 sequence (DNA): TGTGCCAGCAGCCCCTTAGCGGGGGGAAGCTCCTACAATGAGCAGTTCTTC. It translates to CASSPLAGGSSYNEQFF.

This clonotype has at least ten counts. The chain joins TRBV7-3 to TRBJ1-1, with TRBD1 matching 7 bases. CDR3 length: 13 residues. CDR1 and CDR2 from the germline V gene are SGHTA and FQGTGA. V was clipped by 6 bases and J by 3 bases; unmatched bases: 4. CDR3 sequence (DNA): TGTGCCAGCAGTCAAACAGGGGACACTGAAGCTTTCTTT. Its translation: CASSQTGDTEAFF.

The chain carries TRBV19 and TRBJ1-1; D remains unclear. Germline CDR1 LNHDA, CDR2 SQIVND (reference sequence). The CDR3 runs 13 residues. With 7 bases removed from V and 0 bases from J, the gap between germline ends came to 9 bases. CDR3 DNA sequence: TGTGCCAGTACTCCGGACCTGAACACTGAAGCTTTCTTT. The encoded protein is CASTPDLNTEAFF. Together with reference TRBV19 and TRBJ1-1, the CDR3 gives the full variable domain: DGGITQSPKYLFRKEGQNVTLSCEQNLNHDAMYWYRQDPGQGLRLIYYSQIVNDFQKGDIAEGYSVSREKKESFPLTVTSAQKNPTAFYLCASTPDLNTEAFFGQGTRLTVV.